These 18 T cell receptor beta chains came from one sample sequenced in a study of T cell responses to AZD1222 COVID-19 vaccine. The protocol was immunoSEQ multiplex PCR, while the TCRdb copy is restricted to in-frame clones and leaves out a portion. The table has 25,000 to 30,000 clones, approximately 92% seen once; the top ten hold about 8.8%. Sequenced here: peripheral blood, sampled 28 days after the second AZD1222 dose. These receptors were obtained from an adult who received the AZD1222 COVID-19 vaccine.

This sequence joins TRBV11-3 and TRBJ2-1; D is possibly TRBD2 (5 bases). The CDR3 has 15 amino acids. The germline gives CDR1 SGHNT, CDR2 YENEEA. The ends were cut back, 4 bases at V and 4 bases at J, with 14 bases in the middle. The chain's CDR3 is CASSSFSGVYNEQFF. In DNA, the CDR3 is TGTGCCAGCAGCTCCTTCAGCGGAGTATACAATGAGCAGTTCTTC.

The chain links TRBV29-1 to TRBJ1-2, with TRBD1 matching over 7 bases. Looked up from germline, CDR1 is SQVTM and CDR2 is ANQGSEA. V lost 8 bases to trimming and J lost 4 bases; unmatched junction nucleotides: 10. This CDR3 region has 13 residues. The CDR3 region has the DNA TGCAGCTTCTACCACCGGGACAGCTATGGCTACACCTTC. It specifies CSFYHRDSYGYTF. The full variable domain, rest sourced from reference TRBV29-1 and TRBJ1-2, is SAVISQKPSRDICQRGTSLTIQCQVDSQVTMMFWYRQQPGQSLTLIATANQGSEATYESGFVIDKFPISRPNLTFSTLTVSNMSPEDSSIYLCSFYHRDSYGYTFGSGTRLTVV.

The rearrangement uses TRBV12-3 or TRBV12-4 and TRBJ1-6; tentative D call: TRBD1 (5 bases). V lost 5 bases and J lost 6, with 8 bases in between. The CDR3 has 13 amino acids. CDR3 DNA: TGTGCCAGCAGTATGACAGTTAATTCACCCCTCCACTTT. It is translated as CASSMTVNSPLHF.

This chain uses TRBV11-2 with TRBJ1-1; weak D call: TRBD1 (6 bases). V gave up 2 bases and J gave up 0 bases, with 10 bases separating them. The V gene's germline CDR1 is SGHAT and CDR2 FQNNGV. The CDR3 is 15 residues long. In nucleotides, the CDR3 is TGTGCCAGCAGCTTACAGGGGATCATGAACACTGAAGCTTTCTTT. It yields the protein CASSLQGIMNTEAFF.

The V gene is TRBV9, the J gene TRBJ1-6; tentative D call: TRBD1 (5 bases). Germline-derived CDR1 and CDR2 are SGDLS and YYNGEE. Trimming took off 4 bases at V and 5 bases at J, with 16 bases between the two ends. The CDR3 runs 16 residues. The CDR3 region has the DNA TGTGCCAGCAGCACATCAGGGATCCCGCATAATTCACCCCTCCACTTT. It codes for CASSTSGIPHNSPLHF. Looking up the rest from reference TRBV9 and TRBJ1-6 gives the full variable domain: DSGVTQTPKHLITATGQRVTLRCSPRSGDLSVYWYQQSLDQGLQFLIQYYNGEERAKGNILERFSAQQFPDLHSELNLSSLELGDSALYFCASSTSGIPHNSPLHFGNGTRLTVT.

This chain's CDR3 is CASGSIGYTF. The CDR3 bases are TGTGCCAGCGGGAGTATCGGCTACACCTTC. This chain links TRBV28 with TRBJ1-2; no clear D gene. V was clipped by 8 bases and J by 8 bases, with 9 bases between them. CDR1 MDHEN and CDR2 SYDVKM come from the germline V gene. The CDR3 is 10 amino acids.

The chain uses TRBV19 and TRBJ2-2; tentatively, D is TRBD1 or TRBD2 (7 bases each). The ends were cut back, 4 bases at V and 6 bases at J, with 12 bases in the middle. Germline V lookup: CDR1 LNHDA, CDR2 SQIVND (reference sequence). The CDR3 covers 14 residues. The CDR3 sequence is CASSTGGDAGELFF. The CDR3 region has the DNA TGTGCCAGTAGTACAGGGGGGGACGCCGGGGAGCTGTTTTTT.

The J gene is TRBJ1-6, the V gene TRBV5-1, with TRBD1 matching 7 bases. CDR3 length equals 17 residues. Germline CDR1 is SGHRS and CDR2 is YFSETQ. Trimming cost V 2 bases and J 7 bases; bases outside gene matches: 12. This CDR3 reads CASSLGPMGQRNSPLHF. In nucleotides, the CDR3 is TGCGCCAGCAGCTTAGGACCCATGGGACAGCGAAATTCACCCCTCCACTTT.

V gene TRBV30 combines with J gene TRBJ1-5; perhaps TRBD1 as D (6 bases). The germline V and J ends were trimmed by 1 base and 3 bases, with 13 bases remaining between them. The length of the CDR3 is 15 residues. Germline assignment: CDR1 GTSNPN and CDR2 SVGIG (reference sequence). CDR3 sequence: CAWSAGRGANQPQHF. The CDR3 coding sequence is TGTGCCTGGAGTGCGGGCAGGGGTGCCAATCAGCCCCAGCATTTT.

This clone was observed a single time. The chain is built from TRBV5-4 and TRBJ2-3, with TRBD2 identical over 11 bases. With V trimmed by 0 bases and J by 4 bases, 7 bases remained unmatched. Germline CDR1 SGHNT, CDR2 YYREEE (reference sequence). The CDR3 length is 17 residues. CDR3 sequence reads: CASSLGLAGGIADTQYF. The DNA for the CDR3 is TGTGCCAGCAGCTTGGGTCTAGCGGGAGGAATCGCAGATACGCAGTATTTT.

The chain has TRBV4-3 and TRBJ2-1; 8 bases are shared with TRBD1. Germline V gene lookup returns CDR1 LGHNA and CDR2 YSLEER. V lost 3 bases, J lost 8 bases, and 12 bases stayed unmatched. This CDR3 has 16 amino acids. CDR3 nucleotides: TGCGCCAGCAGCCATTCTGGACAGGGAACAGTTGATGAGCAGTTCTTC. This translates into CASSHSGQGTVDEQFF.

The chain recombines TRBV7-2 with TRBJ1-5, with 9 bases aligning to TRBD1. The CDR3 spans 14 residues. Trimming cost V 6 bases and J 6 bases; bases outside gene matches: 6. Per the germline V gene, CDR1 is SGHTA and CDR2 is FQGNSA. The CDR3 DNA follows: TGTGCCAGCAGGGTAGGGACAGGGCTTCAGCCCCAGCATTTT. Translation gives CASRVGTGLQPQHF.

This clone came up a few times. V and J are TRBV18 and TRBJ1-4; 7 bases agree with TRBD1. Germline lookup yields CDR1 KGHSH and CDR2 LQKENI. The CDR3 loop spans 17 amino acids. V shed 3 bases, J shed 3 bases, and the junction held 10 bases outside the gene matches. The CDR3 region has the DNA TGTGCCAGCTCACCGGGACAGCCCGAGTGGGCTAATGAAAAACTGTTTTTT. This translates into CASSPGQPEWANEKLFF.

This chain connects TRBV7-2 to TRBJ2-1, with 9 bases that match TRBD2. The CDR3 contains 19 residues. Germline-derived CDR1 and CDR2 are SGHTA and FQGNSA. V trimming: 5 bases; J trimming: 2 bases; junction bases outside the gene matches: 16. The CDR3 spells CASSRPIPLTSGTYNEQFF. The CDR3 DNA is TGTGCCAGCAGCCGCCCTATCCCCTTGACTAGCGGAACCTACAATGAGCAGTTCTTC.

There are a few counts of this clone. The genes are TRBV28 and TRBJ2-5; 8 bases match TRBD1. This CDR3 comprises 14 residues. The V gene end was trimmed by 2 bases and the J gene end by 2 bases; junction bases not matched to a gene: 1. CDR1 is MDHEN, CDR2 SYDVKM, per germline. The chain's CDR3 is CASSLDRGQETQYF. CDR3 bases: TGTGCCAGCAGTTTAGACAGGGGTCAAGAGACCCAGTACTTC.

V is TRBV30 and J is TRBJ1-1, with no clear D. Germline-derived CDR1 and CDR2 are GTSNPN and SVGIG (reference sequence). V lost 0 bases to trimming and J lost 8 bases, with 16 bases between them. This CDR3 region has 14 residues. The CDR3 is CAWSVDTELQEAFF. DNA of the CDR3: TGTGCCTGGAGTGTAGATACAGAGCTTCAGGAAGCTTTCTTT.

The chain couples TRBV7-2 to TRBJ2-7; weak D call: TRBD1 (6 bases). Trimming removed 0 bases at V and 7 bases at J, with 22 bases between. Germline assignment: CDR1 SGHTA and CDR2 FQGNSA. This CDR3 contains 17 residues. The CDR3 nucleotides are TGTGCCAGCAGCTTAGCCGTTGGGGGCCCTCCGACTGGGGAGCAGTACTTC. Amino acid sequence: CASSLAVGGPPTGEQYF.

The chain carries TRBV11-3 and TRBJ2-7, with D uncertain. CDR1 and CDR2 from the germline V gene are SGHNT and YENEEA. Trimming removed 3 bases from V and 4 bases from J, with 7 bases in between. The length of the CDR3 is 12 residues. CDR3 bases: TGTGCCAGCAGCTTTGACACGTACGAGCAGTACTTC. Protein sequence: CASSFDTYEQYF. The variable domain in full, with the rest retrieved from reference TRBV11-3 and TRBJ2-7, is EAGVVQSPRYKIIEKKQPVAFWCNPISGHNTLYWYLQNLGQGPELLIRYENEEAVDDSQLPKDRFSAERLKGVDSTLKIQPAELGDSAVYLCASSFDTYEQYFGPGTRLTVT.